The clone carrying this TCR beta chain was seen a single time. What it binds is unknown. This sample is drawn from a study of radiation and T cells in renal cell carcinoma. The CDR3 covers 16 residues. Germline V gene lookup returns CDR1 SGHNT and CDR2 YENEEA. The ends were cut back, 3 bases at V and 1 base at J, with 14 bases in the middle. Libraries were prepared by immunoSEQ multiplex PCR; TCRdb keeps only in-frame clonotypes and omits some of them. The sample records approximately 150,000 clones, 75% to 90% being singletons. This sample's time point: blood 4 weeks post-SBRT, at nephrectomy. As to treatment: 15 Gy SBRT to primary tumor, nephrectomy 4 weeks later. Clear cell pathology was present in this patient's renal cell carcinoma. Study-level points and caveats: From baseline, blood top tumor clonotypes peaked at 2 weeks post-radiation.

Sequenced here: blood, sampled from a patient whose treatment included radiotherapy and nephrectomy. This clonotype was sampled from a woman in her forties or fifties with renal cell carcinoma. The rearrangement uses TRBV11-3 and TRBJ2-3, with D hard to call. CDR3 loop: CASSLETESGTDTQYF. Here the CDR3 DNA reads TGTGCCAGCAGCTTGGAAACAGAGAGCGGCACAGATACGCAGTATTTT.